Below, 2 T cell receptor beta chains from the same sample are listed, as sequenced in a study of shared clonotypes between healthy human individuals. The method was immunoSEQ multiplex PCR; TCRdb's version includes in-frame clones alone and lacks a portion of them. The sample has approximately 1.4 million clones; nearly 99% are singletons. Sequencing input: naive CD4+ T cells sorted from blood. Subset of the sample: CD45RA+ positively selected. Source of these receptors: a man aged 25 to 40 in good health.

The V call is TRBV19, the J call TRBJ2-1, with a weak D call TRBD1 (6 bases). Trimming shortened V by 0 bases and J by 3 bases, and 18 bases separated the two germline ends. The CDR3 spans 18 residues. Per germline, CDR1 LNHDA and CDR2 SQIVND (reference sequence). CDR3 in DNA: TGTGCCAGTAGTATAGACCGTGCCGGGACCAGGGGCTACAATGAGCAGTTCTTC. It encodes CASSIDRAGTRGYNEQFF. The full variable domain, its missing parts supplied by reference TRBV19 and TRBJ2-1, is DGGITQSPKYLFRKEGQNVTLSCEQNLNHDAMYWYRQDPGQGLRLIYYSQIVNDFQKGDIAEGYSVSREKKESFPLTVTSAQKNPTAFYLCASSIDRAGTRGYNEQFFGPGTRLTVL.

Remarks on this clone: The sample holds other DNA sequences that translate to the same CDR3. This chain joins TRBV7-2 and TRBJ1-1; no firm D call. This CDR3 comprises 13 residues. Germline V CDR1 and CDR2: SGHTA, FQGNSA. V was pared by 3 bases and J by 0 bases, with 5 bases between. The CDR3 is CASSLQMNTEAFF. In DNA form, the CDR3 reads TGTGCCAGCAGCTTGCAAATGAACACTGAAGCTTTCTTT. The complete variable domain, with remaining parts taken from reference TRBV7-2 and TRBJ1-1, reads GAGVSQSPSNKVTEKGKDVELRCDPISGHTALYWYRQSLGQGLEFLIYFQGNSAPDKSGLPSDRFSAERTGGSVSTLTIQRTQQEDSAVYLCASSLQMNTEAFFGQGTRLTVV.